The present T cell receptor (beta chain) was sequenced within a study of T cell changes during pregnancy in multiple sclerosis. The method was immunoSEQ multiplex PCR; TCRdb's version includes in-frame clones alone and lacks a portion of them. The top ten clones hold approximately 1.7% of a sample with more than 55,000 clones, around 91% of them seen once. Looked up from germline, CDR1 is MNHEY and CDR2 is SMNVEV (reference sequence). The CDR3 is made up of 12 amino acids. Sequencing was performed on peripheral blood, taken after pregnancy. This TCR derives from a female donor with multiple sclerosis, enrolled in a pregnancy study. The V call is TRBV27, the J call TRBJ1-1; D gene ambiguous. CDR3 region: CASGLLGTEAFF. CDR3 DNA: TGTGCGTCGGGCTTACTAGGCACTGAAGCTTTCTTT.